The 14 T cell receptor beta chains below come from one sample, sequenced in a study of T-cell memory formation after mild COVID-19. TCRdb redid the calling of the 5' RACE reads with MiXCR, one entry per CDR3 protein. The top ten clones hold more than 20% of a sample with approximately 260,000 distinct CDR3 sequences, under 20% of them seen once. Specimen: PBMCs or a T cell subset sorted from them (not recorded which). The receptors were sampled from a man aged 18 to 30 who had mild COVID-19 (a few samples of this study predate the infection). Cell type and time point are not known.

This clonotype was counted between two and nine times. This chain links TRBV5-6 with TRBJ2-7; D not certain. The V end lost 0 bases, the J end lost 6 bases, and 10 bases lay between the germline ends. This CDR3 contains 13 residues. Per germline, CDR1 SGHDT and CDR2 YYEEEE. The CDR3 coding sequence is TGTGCCAGCAGCTTGGGGCAGTCTTTCGAGCAGTACTTC. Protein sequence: CASSLGQSFEQYF.

CDR3 nucleotides: TGTGCCAGCAGAAGGGAGGGTGGCACTGAAGCTTTCTTT. This codes for CASRREGGTEAFF. This sequence joins TRBV6-5 and TRBJ1-1; no clear D gene. The CDR3 has 13 residues. Germline V lookup: CDR1 MNHEY, CDR2 SVGAGI. Deletions cut 6 bases from V and 4 bases from J, with 12 bases between.

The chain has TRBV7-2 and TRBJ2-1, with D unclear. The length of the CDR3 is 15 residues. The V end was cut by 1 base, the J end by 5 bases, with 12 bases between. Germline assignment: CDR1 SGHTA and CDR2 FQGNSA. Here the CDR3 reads CASSLGVGKNNEQFF. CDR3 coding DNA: TGTGCCAGCAGCTTAGGTGTAGGAAAGAACAATGAGCAGTTCTTC.

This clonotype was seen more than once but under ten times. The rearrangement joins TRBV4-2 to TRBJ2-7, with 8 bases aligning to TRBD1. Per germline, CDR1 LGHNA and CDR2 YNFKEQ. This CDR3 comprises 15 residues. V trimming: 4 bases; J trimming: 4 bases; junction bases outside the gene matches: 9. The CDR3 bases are TGTGCCAGCAGCCCCGGGGGCAGGGGGCATTACGAGCAGTACTTC. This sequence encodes CASSPGGRGHYEQYF.

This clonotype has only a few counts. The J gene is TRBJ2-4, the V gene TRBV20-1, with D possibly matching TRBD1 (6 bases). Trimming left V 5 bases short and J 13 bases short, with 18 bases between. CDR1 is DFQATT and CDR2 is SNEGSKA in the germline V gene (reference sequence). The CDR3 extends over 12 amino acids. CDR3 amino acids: CSAGTGSVVQYF. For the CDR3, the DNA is TGCAGTGCTGGCACAGGGTCTGTAGTACAGTACTTC.

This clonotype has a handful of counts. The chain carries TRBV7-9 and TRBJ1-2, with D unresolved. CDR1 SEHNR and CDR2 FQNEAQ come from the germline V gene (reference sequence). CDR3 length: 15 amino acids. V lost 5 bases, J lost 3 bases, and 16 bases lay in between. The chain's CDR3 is CASSELGGRHYGYTF. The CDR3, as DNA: TGTGCCAGCAGCGAGTTGGGAGGACGACACTATGGCTACACCTTC.

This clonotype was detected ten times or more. The CDR3 here is CASSQDTQRSSYNEQFF. The CDR3 nucleotides read TGCGCCAGCAGCCAAGATACCCAACGAAGCTCCTACAATGAGCAGTTCTTC. This chain uses TRBV4-1 with TRBJ2-1, with D uncertain. Germline assignment: CDR1 MGHRA and CDR2 YSYEKL. The CDR3 extends over 17 amino acids. Between the trimmed V and J ends, which lost 0 bases and 0 bases, there was a span of 12 bases.

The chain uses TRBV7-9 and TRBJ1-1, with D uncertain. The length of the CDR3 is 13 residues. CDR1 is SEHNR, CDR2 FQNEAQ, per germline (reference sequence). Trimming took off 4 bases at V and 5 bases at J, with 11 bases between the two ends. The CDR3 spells CASSSDDWTEAFF. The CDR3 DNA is TGTGCCAGCAGCTCGGACGACTGGACTGAAGCTTTCTTT.

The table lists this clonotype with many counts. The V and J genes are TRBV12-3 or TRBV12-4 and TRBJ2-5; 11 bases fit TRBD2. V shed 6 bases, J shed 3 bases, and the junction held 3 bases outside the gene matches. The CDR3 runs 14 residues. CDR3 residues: CASSLAGGEETQYF. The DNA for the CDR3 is TGTGCCAGCAGCCTAGCGGGGGGAGAAGAGACCCAGTACTTC.

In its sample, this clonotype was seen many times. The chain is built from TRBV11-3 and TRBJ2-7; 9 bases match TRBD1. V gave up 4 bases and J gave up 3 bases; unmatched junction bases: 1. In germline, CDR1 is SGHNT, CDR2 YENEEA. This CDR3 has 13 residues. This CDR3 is CASSWGQGYEQYF. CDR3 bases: TGTGCCAGCAGCTGGGGACAGGGCTACGAGCAGTACTTC.

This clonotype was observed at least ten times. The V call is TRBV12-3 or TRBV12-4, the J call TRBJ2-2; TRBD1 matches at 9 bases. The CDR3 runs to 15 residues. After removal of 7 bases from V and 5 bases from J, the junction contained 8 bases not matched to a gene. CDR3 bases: TGTGCCAGCACCAGTCCGGGGACAGGGACCGGGGAGCTGTTTTTT. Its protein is CASTSPGTGTGELFF.

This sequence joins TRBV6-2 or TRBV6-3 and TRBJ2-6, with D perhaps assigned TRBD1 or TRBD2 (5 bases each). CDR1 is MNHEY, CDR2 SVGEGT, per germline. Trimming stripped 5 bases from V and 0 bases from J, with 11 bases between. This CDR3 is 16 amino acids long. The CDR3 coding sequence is TGTGCCAGCAGTCGGGACGGATACTCTGGGGCCAACGTCCTGACTTTC. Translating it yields CASSRDGYSGANVLTF.

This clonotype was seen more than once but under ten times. CDR3 bases: TGCGCCAGCATTCGGACGTCCACTAGCACAGATACGCAGTATTTT. This codes for CASIRTSTSTDTQYF. V gene TRBV5-1 combines with J gene TRBJ2-3, with D unclear. V gave up 6 bases and J gave up 0 bases, with 14 bases separating them. This CDR3 region has 15 residues. Germline CDR1 and CDR2: SGHRS and YFSETQ.

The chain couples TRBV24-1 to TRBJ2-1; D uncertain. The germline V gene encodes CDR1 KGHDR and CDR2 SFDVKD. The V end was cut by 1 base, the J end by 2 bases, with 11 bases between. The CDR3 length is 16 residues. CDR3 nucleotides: TGTGCCACCAGTGATTTAGGCAGAAGACCCTACAATGAGCAGTTCTTC. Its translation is CATSDLGRRPYNEQFF.